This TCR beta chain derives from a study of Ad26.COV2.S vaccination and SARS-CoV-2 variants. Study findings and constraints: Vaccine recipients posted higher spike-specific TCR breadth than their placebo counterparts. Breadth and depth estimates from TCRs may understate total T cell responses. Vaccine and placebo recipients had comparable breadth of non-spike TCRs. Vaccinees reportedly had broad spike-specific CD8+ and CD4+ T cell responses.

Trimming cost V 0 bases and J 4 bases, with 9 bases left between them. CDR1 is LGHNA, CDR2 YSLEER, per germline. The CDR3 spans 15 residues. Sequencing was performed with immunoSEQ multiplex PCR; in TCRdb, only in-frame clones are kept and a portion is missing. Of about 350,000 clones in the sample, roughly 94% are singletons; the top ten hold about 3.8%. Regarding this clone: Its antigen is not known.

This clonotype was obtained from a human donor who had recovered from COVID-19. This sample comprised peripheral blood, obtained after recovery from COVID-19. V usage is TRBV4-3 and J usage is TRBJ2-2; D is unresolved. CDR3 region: CASSQDSPTTGELFF. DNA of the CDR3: TGCGCCAGCAGCCAAGATTCCCCTACCACCGGGGAGCTGTTTTTT.